What follows are 17 T cell receptor beta chains derived from one specimen sequenced in a study of technical replicates of blood from several donors. Clones were read by immunoSEQ multiplex PCR, and TCRdb kept only the in-frame ones, dropping some. There are under 85,000 clones in the sample; approximately 86% occur only once, and roughly 5.1% lies in the top ten. Material for sequencing was PBMCs. Receptor source: a human donor in good health. Some clones in this sample may be carry-over from other donors' samples.

V usage is TRBV7-2 and J usage is TRBJ1-4, with D tentatively TRBD1 (5 bases). Trimming pared 3 bases from V and 5 bases from J, leaving 13 bases between. This CDR3 has 15 residues. CDR1 SGHTA and CDR2 FQGNSA come from the germline V gene. CDR3 loop: CASSFPGGGNEKLFF. CDR3 DNA: TGTGCCAGCAGCTTCCCGGGCGGGGGAAATGAAAAACTGTTTTTT.

This rearrangement joins TRBV6-5 to TRBJ2-5, with no clear D. Trimming removed 4 bases from V and 0 bases from J, with 3 bases in between. The CDR3 spans 12 residues. CDR1 and CDR2 (germline): MNHEY, SVGAGI. DNA of the CDR3: TGTGCCAGCAGTTCTTACCAAGAGACCCAGTACTTC. Its protein is CASSSYQETQYF.

The V and J genes are TRBV6-5 and TRBJ2-7; D is uncertain. The CDR3 consists of 11 residues. The V gene's germline CDR1 is MNHEY and CDR2 SVGAGI. The V and J ends lost 6 bases and 8 bases respectively, with 11 bases between them. CDR3 in amino acids: CASRYNNKQYF. CDR3 nucleotide sequence: TGTGCCAGCAGGTATAACAACAAGCAGTACTTC.

The chain is built from TRBV7-3 and TRBJ1-5; TRBD1 matches 11 bases. This CDR3 contains 13 residues. The ends lost 4 bases at V and 9 bases at J; junction bases unmatched: 2. The germline gives CDR1 SGHTA, CDR2 FQGTGA. The CDR3 DNA reads TGTGCCAGCAGCTGGGACAGGGGGGGGCCCCAGCATTTT. It translates to CASSWDRGGPQHF.

The chain joins TRBV1 to TRBJ2-2; the table assigns TRBD2, which was not confirmed against the DNA. TRBV1 is described as a pseudogene. The CDR3 is 16 residues long. DNA of the CDR3: TGCACCAGCAGCCAAGTGGGACTACCGAACACCGGGGAGCTGTTTTTT. This encodes CTSSQVGLPNTGELFF.

With respect to this clone: A junction end diverges from the germline sequence, so it may reflect a read error. Additional DNA sequences in this sample encode the identical CDR3. The rearrangement joins TRBV4-3 to TRBJ1-1; D perhaps matches TRBD1 (5 bases). The CDR3 consists of 18 residues. CDR1 LGHNA and CDR2 YSLEER come from the germline V gene. The CDR3, as DNA: TGCGCCAGCAGCCAAGATCTTGTTCGGACACTAATGAACACCGAAGCTTTCTTT. Amino acid sequence: CASSQDLVRTLMNTEAFF.

The V gene is TRBV7-2, the J gene TRBJ1-5; tentatively, D is TRBD1 (5 bases). Trimming removed 4 bases at V and 4 bases at J, with 17 bases between. Germline CDR1 and CDR2: SGHTA and FQGNSA. This CDR3 has 16 residues. The CDR3, as DNA: TGTGCCAGCAGCTCGGGTGGGGCGACACTTAATCAGCCCCAGCATTTT. Translation gives CASSSGGATLNQPQHF.

The gene calls are TRBV12-5 and TRBJ2-7; D possibly corresponds to TRBD1 (5 bases). The V and J ends lost 0 bases and 7 bases respectively, with 19 bases between them. The CDR3 loop spans 16 amino acids. Germline lookup yields CDR1 LGHNT and CDR2 FRNRAP. The CDR3 DNA follows: TGTGCTAGTGGTTTGGTACTGGCCGCAGGGCTCTGGGAGCAGTACTTC. Translated, it gives CASGLVLAAGLWEQYF.

J is TRBJ2-7 and V is TRBV5-6, with 10 bases that match TRBD2. The CDR3 is 13 residues long. V was pared by 8 bases and J by 7 bases, with 9 bases of the junction left unmatched. Germline CDR1 and CDR2: SGHDT and YYEEEE. CDR3 bases: TGTGCCAGTCAGCGGGAGGGGGTTGGGGAGCAGTACTTC. Its protein is CASQREGVGEQYF.

V is TRBV7-9 and J is TRBJ2-1, with a tentative D call TRBD1 (7 bases). The V gene's germline CDR1 is SEHNR and CDR2 FQNEAQ (reference sequence). This CDR3 has 13 residues. Trimming left V 5 bases short and J 8 bases short, with 13 bases between. This CDR3 is CASSIRGTDEQFF. CDR3 DNA: TGTGCCAGCAGCATTCGGGGGACAGATGAGCAGTTCTTC.

This chain links TRBV6-5 with TRBJ1-5; no clear D. Trimming took off 6 bases at V and 2 bases at J, with 8 bases between the two ends. CDR3 size: 13 residues. Germline V CDR1 and CDR2: MNHEY, SVGAGI. The CDR3 region is CASRVRGNQPQHF. The CDR3, as DNA: TGTGCCAGCAGGGTGAGGGGCAATCAGCCCCAGCATTTT.

This clone was picked up a small number of times. This chain uses TRBV4-2 with TRBJ2-1; 8 bases match TRBD2. Germline loops: CDR1 LGHNA, CDR2 YNFKEQ. CDR3 size: 17 residues. V lost 7 bases and J lost 0; bases outside the gene matches: 11. The CDR3 reads CASTPDSGGSSYNEQFF. CDR3 bases: TGTGCCAGCACCCCTGACAGCGGGGGAAGCTCCTACAATGAGCAGTTCTTC.

The chain has TRBV7-9 and TRBJ2-7, with a weak D call TRBD2 (5 bases). The germline gives CDR1 SEHNR, CDR2 FQNEAQ (reference sequence). V was clipped by 5 bases and J by 5 bases, with 13 bases between them. The CDR3 loop spans 13 amino acids. The CDR3 here is CASSPPLVHEQYF. The CDR3 DNA follows: TGTGCCAGCAGCCCCCCACTAGTCCACGAGCAGTACTTC. The complete variable domain, with remaining parts taken from reference TRBV7-9 and TRBJ2-7, reads DTGVSQNPRHKITKRGQNVTFRCDPISEHNRLYWYRQTLGQGPEFLTYFQNEAQLEKSRLLSDRFSAERPKGSFSTLEIQRTEQGDSAMYLCASSPPLVHEQYFGPGTRLTVT.

The chain couples TRBV6-1 to TRBJ2-1, with D possibly matching TRBD1 (5 bases). The germline V gene encodes CDR1 MNHNS and CDR2 SASEGT. V was pared by 7 bases and J by 8 bases, with 15 bases between. CDR3 length equals 13 residues. The CDR3 reads CASKQALWDEQFF. The DNA of the CDR3 is TGTGCCAGCAAACAGGCCCTTTGGGATGAGCAGTTCTTC.

J is TRBJ2-4 and V is TRBV4-3, with D maybe TRBD1 (5 bases). In germline, CDR1 is LGHNA, CDR2 YSLEER. Trimming removed 5 bases from V and 2 bases from J, with 10 bases in between. The CDR3 contains 14 residues. CDR3 DNA sequence: TGCGCCAGCAGCTCAAAGGGGACCAAAAACATTCAGTACTTC. This translates into CASSSKGTKNIQYF.

This clone was seen more than once but under ten times. The genes are TRBV5-6 and TRBJ1-5; no firm D call. In germline, CDR1 is SGHDT, CDR2 YYEEEE. There are 14 residues in the CDR3. The V end lost 2 bases, the J end lost 6 bases, and 12 bases lay between the germline ends. The CDR3 DNA is TGTGCCAGCAGCTTAAGTCAAGGAGGTCAGCCCCAGCATTTT. Translated, it gives CASSLSQGGQPQHF.

The rearrangement links TRBV7-2 to TRBJ2-7; D unresolved. This CDR3 comprises 14 residues. Germline lookup yields CDR1 SGHTA and CDR2 FQGNSA. V dropped 2 bases and J dropped 1 base, with 9 bases sitting between them. In nucleotides, the CDR3 is TGTGCCAGCAGCTTAAACCCTAATTCCTACGAGCAGTACTTC. It translates to CASSLNPNSYEQYF. Drawing the rest from reference TRBV7-2 and TRBJ2-7, the complete variable domain is GAGVSQSPSNKVTEKGKDVELRCDPISGHTALYWYRQSLGQGLEFLIYFQGNSAPDKSGLPSDRFSAERTGGSVSTLTIQRTQQEDSAVYLCASSLNPNSYEQYFGPGTRLTVT.